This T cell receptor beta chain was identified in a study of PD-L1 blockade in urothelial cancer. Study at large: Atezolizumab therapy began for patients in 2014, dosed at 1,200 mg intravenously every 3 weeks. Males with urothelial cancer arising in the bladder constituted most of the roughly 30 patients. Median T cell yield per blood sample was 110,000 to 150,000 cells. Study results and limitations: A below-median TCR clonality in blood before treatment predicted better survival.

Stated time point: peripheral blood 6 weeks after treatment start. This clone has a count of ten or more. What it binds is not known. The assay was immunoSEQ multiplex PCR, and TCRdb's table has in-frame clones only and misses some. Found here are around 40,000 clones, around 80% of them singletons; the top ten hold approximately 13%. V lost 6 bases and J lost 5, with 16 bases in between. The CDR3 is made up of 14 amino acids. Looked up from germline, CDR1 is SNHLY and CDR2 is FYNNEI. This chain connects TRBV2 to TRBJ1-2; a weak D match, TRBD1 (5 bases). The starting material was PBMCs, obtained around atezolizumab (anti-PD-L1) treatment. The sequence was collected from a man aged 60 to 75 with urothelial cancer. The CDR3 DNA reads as TGTGCCAGCAGCCTGGCGGGGGGGGATTATGGCTACACCTTC. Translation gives CASSLAGGDYGYTF.